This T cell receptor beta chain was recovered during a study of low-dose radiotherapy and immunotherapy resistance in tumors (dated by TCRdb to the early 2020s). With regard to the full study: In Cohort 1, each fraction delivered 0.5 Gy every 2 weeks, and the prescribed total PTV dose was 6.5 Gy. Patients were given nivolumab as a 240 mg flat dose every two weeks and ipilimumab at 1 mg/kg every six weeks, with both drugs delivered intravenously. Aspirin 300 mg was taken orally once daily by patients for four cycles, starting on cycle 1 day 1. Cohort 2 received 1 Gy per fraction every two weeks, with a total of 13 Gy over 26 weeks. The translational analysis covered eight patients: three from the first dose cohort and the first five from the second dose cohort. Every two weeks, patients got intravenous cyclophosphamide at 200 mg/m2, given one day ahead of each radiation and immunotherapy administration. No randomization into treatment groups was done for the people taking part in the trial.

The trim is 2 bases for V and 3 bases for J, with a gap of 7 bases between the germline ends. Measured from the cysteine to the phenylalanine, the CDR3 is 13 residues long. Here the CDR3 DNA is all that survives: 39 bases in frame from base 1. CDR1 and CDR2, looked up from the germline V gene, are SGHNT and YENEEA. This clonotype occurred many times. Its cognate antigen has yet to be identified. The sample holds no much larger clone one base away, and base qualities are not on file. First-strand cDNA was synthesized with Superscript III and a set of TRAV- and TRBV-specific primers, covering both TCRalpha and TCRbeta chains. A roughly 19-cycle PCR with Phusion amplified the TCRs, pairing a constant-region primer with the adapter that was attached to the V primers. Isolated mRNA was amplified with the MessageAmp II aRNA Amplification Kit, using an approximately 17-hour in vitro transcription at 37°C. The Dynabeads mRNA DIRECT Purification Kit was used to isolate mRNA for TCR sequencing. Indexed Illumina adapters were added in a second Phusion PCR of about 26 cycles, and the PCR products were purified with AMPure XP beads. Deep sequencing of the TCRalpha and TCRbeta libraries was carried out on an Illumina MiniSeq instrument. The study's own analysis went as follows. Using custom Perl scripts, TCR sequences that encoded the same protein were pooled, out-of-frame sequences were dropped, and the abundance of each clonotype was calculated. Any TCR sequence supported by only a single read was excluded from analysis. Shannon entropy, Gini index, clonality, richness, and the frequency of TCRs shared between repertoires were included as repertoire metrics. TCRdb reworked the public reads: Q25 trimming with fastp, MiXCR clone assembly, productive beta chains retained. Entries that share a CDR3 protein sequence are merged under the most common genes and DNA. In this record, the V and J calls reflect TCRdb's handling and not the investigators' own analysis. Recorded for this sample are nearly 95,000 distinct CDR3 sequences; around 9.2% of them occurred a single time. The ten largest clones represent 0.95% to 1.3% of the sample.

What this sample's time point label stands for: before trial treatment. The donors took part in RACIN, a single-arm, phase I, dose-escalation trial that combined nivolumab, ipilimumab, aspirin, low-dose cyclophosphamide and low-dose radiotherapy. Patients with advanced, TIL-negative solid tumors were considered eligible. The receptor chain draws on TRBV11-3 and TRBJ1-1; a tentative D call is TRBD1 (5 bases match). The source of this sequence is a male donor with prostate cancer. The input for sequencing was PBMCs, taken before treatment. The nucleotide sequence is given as TGTGCCAGCAGCTTAATCAGGGACACTGAAGCTTTCTTT. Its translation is CASSLIRDTEAFF. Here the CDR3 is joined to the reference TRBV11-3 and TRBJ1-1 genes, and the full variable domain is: EAGVVQSPRYKIIEKKQPVAFWCNPISGHNTLYWYLQNLGQGPELLIRYENEEAVDDSQLPKDRFSAERLKGVDSTLKIQPAELGDSAVYLCASSLIRDTEAFFGQGTRLTVV.